Below, 16 T cell receptor beta chains from the same sample are listed, as sequenced in a study of OX40 agonist ivuxolimab in advanced cancers. Here immunoSEQ multiplex PCR was the method, and the copy in TCRdb shows in-frame clones only, minus some. The table lists about 70,000 clones, roughly 90% of them singletons. Sequenced here: CD4+ or CD8+ T cells sorted from blood, sampled in a trial of the OX40 agonist ivuxolimab. The receptor set was obtained from an adult with an advanced solid tumor such as melanoma, head and neck, liver or kidney cancer.

This sequence joins TRBV21-1 and TRBJ2-7; the table's D call, TRBD2, has no DNA check behind it. TRBV21-1 is assigned pseudogene status. The CDR3 is 16 amino acids. The CDR3: CASSKARTSRSYEQYF. Here the CDR3 DNA reads TGTGCCAGCAGCAAAGCCCGGACTAGCAGATCCTACGAGCAGTACTTC.

To note about this clone: The junction departs from the called germline gene at one end, perhaps through a read error. The chain joins TRBV7-7 to TRBJ2-3; a possible D gene is TRBD1 (6 bases). CDR3 length: 15 residues. CDR1 and CDR2 from the germline V gene are SSHAT and FNYEAQ (reference sequence). The DNA of the CDR3 is TGTGCTAGCAGCCCTACCCGGGACAACACAGATACGCAGTATTTT. Its protein is CASSPTRDNTDTQYF.

This chain joins TRBV19 and TRBJ1-1; 12 bases map to TRBD1. The germline V gene encodes CDR1 LNHDA and CDR2 SQIVND (reference sequence). The CDR3 sequence is 14 residues long. The ends lost 8 bases at V and 5 bases at J; junction bases unmatched: 6. CDR3 sequence: CASEGTGGFTEAFF. DNA of the CDR3: TGTGCCAGTGAAGGGACAGGGGGCTTTACTGAAGCTTTCTTT.

The chain is built from TRBV25-1 and TRBJ1-1; D perhaps matches TRBD1 (6 bases). The CDR3 is 17 amino acids. From germline, CDR1 is MGHDK and CDR2 SYGVNS. Between the trimmed V and J ends, which lost 1 base and 4 bases, there was a span of 19 bases. Written as DNA, the CDR3 is TGTGCCAGCAGTGAATCCCCAGGGGAGGGTTGGGGCACTGAAGCTTTCTTT. Translation gives CASSESPGEGWGTEAFF.

J is TRBJ2-2 and V is TRBV13, with no clear D. The CDR3 runs to 15 residues. Germline CDR1 PRHDT, CDR2 FYEKMQ (reference sequence). With 7 bases removed from V and 6 bases from J, the gap between germline ends came to 18 bases. CDR3 amino acids: CASKADGWGSGELFF. CDR3 DNA: TGTGCCAGCAAGGCGGACGGGTGGGGTTCCGGGGAGCTGTTTTTT. The variable domain in full, completed from reference TRBV13 and TRBJ2-2, reads AAGVIQSPRHLIKEKRETATLKCYPIPRHDTVYWYQQGPGQDPQFLISFYEKMQSDKGSIPDRFSAQQFSDYHSELNMSSLELGDSALYFCASKADGWGSGELFFGEGSRLTVL.

The chain links TRBV5-4 to TRBJ2-7, with 9 nucleotides matching TRBD1. This CDR3 contains 15 residues. In germline, CDR1 is SGHNT, CDR2 YYREEE (reference sequence). V was pared by 4 bases and J by 5 bases, with 10 bases of the junction left unmatched. This CDR3 is CASSLYRDRDDEQYF. The CDR3 bases are TGTGCCAGCAGCCTTTACCGGGACAGGGACGACGAGCAGTACTTC. The full variable domain, rest sourced from reference TRBV5-4 and TRBJ2-7, is ETGVTQSPTHLIKTRGQQVTLRCSSQSGHNTVSWYQQALGQGPQFIFQYYREEENGRGNFPPRFSGLQFPNYSSELNVNALELDDSALYLCASSLYRDRDDEQYFGPGTRLTVT.

The rearrangement uses TRBV7-9 and TRBJ1-3; D uncertain. CDR1 SEHNR and CDR2 FQNEAQ come from the germline V gene (reference sequence). V was clipped by 1 base and J by 2 bases, with 12 bases between them. The CDR3 is made up of 16 amino acids. CDR3 DNA: TGTGCCAGCAGCTTAGGATCGGACTTTGCTGGAAACACCATATATTTT. Its protein product is CASSLGSDFAGNTIYF. Combining the CDR3 with reference TRBV7-9 and TRBJ1-3 gives the whole variable domain DTGVSQNPRHKITKRGQNVTFRCDPISEHNRLYWYRQTLGQGPEFLTYFQNEAQLEKSRLLSDRFSAERPKGSFSTLEIQRTEQGDSAMYLCASSLGSDFAGNTIYFGEGSWLTVV.

This rearrangement joins TRBV7-9 to TRBJ2-5, with unresolved D. Germline values: CDR1 SEHNR, CDR2 FQNEAQ (reference sequence). V lost 1 base and J 5 bases, leaving 11 bases between the germline ends. The CDR3 is 14 amino acids. The CDR3 DNA follows: TGTGCCAGCAGCTTAGGAGGAGAATGGGAGACCCAGTACTTC. This sequence encodes CASSLGGEWETQYF.

With respect to this clone: One end of the junction varies from germline; a read error may be responsible. The rearrangement links TRBV7-9 to TRBJ2-7; D is uncertain. The CDR3 spans 12 residues. Germline assignment: CDR1 SEHNR and CDR2 FQNEAQ (reference sequence). The CDR3 DNA is TGTGCCAGCAGCTTAGCCTCCCACGAGCAGTACTTC. It translates to CASSLASHEQYF.

The V and J genes are TRBV19 and TRBJ2-3; possibly TRBD1 or TRBD2 for D (5 bases each). The V gene lost 1 base and the J gene lost 6 bases, with 23 bases spanning the gap. The CDR3 covers 18 residues. Germline CDR1 and CDR2: LNHDA and SQIVND (reference sequence). CDR3 amino acids: CASSIAGLVRDVGDTQYF. The CDR3 nucleotides read TGTGCCAGTAGTATAGCAGGCTTGGTCAGGGACGTTGGGGATACGCAGTATTTT.

The chain uses TRBV9 and TRBJ2-7; TRBD1 agrees at 7 bases. The ends lost 1 base at V and 0 bases at J; junction bases unmatched: 7. This CDR3 spans 16 amino acids. From germline, CDR1 is SGDLS and CDR2 YYNGEE. The CDR3 nucleotides read TGTGCCAGCAGCGTAACCCGGGACAGCGGCTCCTACGAGCAGTACTTC. Translation gives CASSVTRDSGSYEQYF.

The chain carries TRBV6-6 and TRBJ1-4; the D gene is possibly TRBD1 (5 bases). Germline loops: CDR1 MNHNY, CDR2 SVGAGI (reference sequence). V lost 8 bases and J 2 bases, leaving 9 bases between the germline ends. There are 13 residues in the CDR3. This CDR3 is CASVQGTNEKLFF. The CDR3 coding sequence is TGTGCCAGCGTGCAGGGTACTAATGAAAAACTGTTTTTT.

The chain couples TRBV14 to TRBJ1-2, with 7 bases identical to TRBD1. The CDR3 is made up of 17 amino acids. The ends lost 4 bases at V and 3 bases at J; junction bases unmatched: 14. The germline V gene has CDR1 SGHDN and CDR2 FVKESK. The CDR3 protein is CASSPRQGLMGYYGYTF. In DNA form, the CDR3 reads TGTGCCAGCAGCCCAAGACAGGGCCTTATGGGGTACTATGGCTACACCTTC.

The V and J genes are TRBV6-1 and TRBJ1-5; no firm D call. Germline loops: CDR1 MNHNS, CDR2 SASEGT. There are 13 residues in the CDR3. Trimming took off 3 bases at V and 3 bases at J, with 6 bases between the two ends. The CDR3 nucleotides are TGTGCCAGCAGTGATTGGCCCAATCAGCCCCAGCATTTT. Translated: CASSDWPNQPQHF.

CDR3 in DNA: TGTGCCAGTAGTGCCGACCGGGAGGGACATCAGCCCCAGCATTTT. This gives the protein CASSADREGHQPQHF. This chain links TRBV19 with TRBJ1-5; TRBD1 might be the D (5 bases). The CDR3 is made up of 15 amino acids. V lost 5 bases to trimming and J lost 5 bases, with 16 bases between them. CDR1 LNHDA and CDR2 SQIVND come from the germline V gene (reference sequence). The full variable domain, rest sourced from reference TRBV19 and TRBJ1-5, is DGGITQSPKYLFRKEGQNVTLSCEQNLNHDAMYWYRQDPGQGLRLIYYSQIVNDFQKGDIAEGYSVSREKKESFPLTVTSAQKNPTAFYLCASSADREGHQPQHFGDGTRLSIL.

The gene calls are TRBV6-5 and TRBJ1-1; possible D gene TRBD1, 5 bases. The CDR3 runs to 12 residues. The ends were cut back, 8 bases at V and 3 bases at J, with 10 bases in the middle. Germline values: CDR1 MNHEY, CDR2 SVGAGI. The CDR3 sequence: CASGLGDTEAFF. The CDR3 bases are TGTGCCAGCGGTTTAGGGGACACTGAAGCTTTCTTT.